The present T cell receptor (beta chain) was sequenced within a study of blood T cell repertoires in COVID-19. Study overall: Sites across the United States, Italy and Spain contributed samples from acute and convalescent COVID-19. PBMCs, B-cell-depleted T cells, or T cells provided the cDNA or gDNA that made up the material.

As processed by the authors: Amplifying reference gene primers gave estimates of nucleated cell counts. Profiled with immunoSEQ multiplex PCR; TCRdb holds only in-frame clones, not every one. The V and J calls and the clone size are those of that table, but D and trimming were determined from the DNA. The sample has some 180,000 clones, 70% to 90% seen once. V lost 6 bases, J lost 0 bases, and 5 bases lay in between. Germline values: CDR1 MNHEY, CDR2 SVGAGI. This CDR3 comprises 12 residues. The Seattle site enrolled patients during active infection and followed them longitudinally. The clonotype comes from a man in his fifties or sixties with COVID-19, enrolled during active disease. The genes are TRBV6-5 and TRBJ1-1; D ambiguous. The source material was peripheral blood. The CDR3 loop reads CASRGLNTEAFF. The CDR3 region has the DNA TGTGCCAGCAGGGGCTTGAACACTGAAGCTTTCTTT.